This T cell receptor beta chain was identified in a study of beta chain features in type 1 diabetes. As for the study in general: What patients shared with healthy donors was a similar profile of age, gender and cell yields.

V shed 6 bases and J shed 0 bases, with 2 bases lying between them. Looked up from germline, CDR1 is LGHNT and CDR2 is FRNRAP. The CDR3 length is 11 residues. This clone appeared once. Its antigen is as yet unknown. Study-wide results and limits: Type 1 diabetes patients showed a moderate but significant shortening of TCRB CDR3s in all four CD4+ subsets.

The investigators reverse transcribed all of the isolated RNA, so they sequenced expressed TCRB transcripts. Sequencing was performed with immunoSEQ multiplex PCR; in TCRdb, only in-frame clones are kept and a portion is missing. The table includes 200,000 to 250,000 clones, about 30% detected once. Source material: central memory CD4+ T cells from blood. The receptor comes from a man aged 25 to 40 in good health. The chain uses TRBV12-5 and TRBJ1-1, with no clear D. The chain's CDR3 is CASGLNTEAFF. The CDR3 DNA reads as TGTGCTAGTGGCCTGAACACTGAAGCTTTCTTT.